This T cell receptor beta chain emerged from a study of T cells in Graves' hyperthyroidism and ophthalmopathy. Findings and limits, study-wide: A 13 V-J model separated ophthalmopathy from stable hyperthyroidism. Most clonotypes expanded in the thyroid (above 0.001) were also present in blood.

This clonotype was counted between two and nine times. Its target is not known. Clinicians diagnosed patients from clinical symptoms, serum thyroxine and TRAb, thyroid ultrasound and orbital computed tomography. This CDR3 is built from 14 residues. Germline V gene lookup returns CDR1 LNHDA and CDR2 SQIVND (reference sequence). Trimming shortened V by 5 bases and J by 3 bases, and 10 bases separated the two germline ends. Using RNA transcripts as the source, TCR beta CDR3 regions were amplified. HTBI primers were used for first-round RT-PCR of the TCR CDR3. TCRdb independently ran MiXCR on the multiplex PCR reads; one entry per CDR3 protein. Among approximately 700,000 distinct CDR3 sequences listed, 45% were seen once.

The sample consisted of peripheral blood or thyroid tissue (not recorded which). This clonotype was sampled from an adult man with Graves' disease, either hyperthyroidism or ophthalmopathy (not recorded which). The rearrangement uses TRBV19 and TRBJ1-4, with a weak D call TRBD1 (5 bases). CDR3 DNA: TGTGCCAGTAGTCCCCGGGACGCTAATGAAAAACTGTTTTTT. This translates into CASSPRDANEKLFF.